Detailed here is one T cell receptor (beta chain). The antigen is not known. Researchers ran the PCR with 60 Vbeta and 13 Jbeta primers. Repertoires were generated with immunoSEQ multiplex PCR, while TCRdb's copy carries only in-frame clones and drops some. The sample has approximately 180,000 clones, about two thirds seen once. The sample is drawn from a study of cytomegalovirus exposure and HLA in healthy donors. Points from the study as a whole: CMV serostatus stood as the only immune exposure information on hand. According to an earlier analysis, most TCR beta V segments yielded productive rearrangements about 90% or about 30% of the time.

Sequenced material: PBMCs. The sequence derives from a human donor in good health.

The chain's CDR3 is CASSRRGEVSYNSPLHF. The CDR3 DNA is TGTGCCAGCAGCCGTAGAGGGGAGGTCTCCTATAATTCACCCCTCCACTTT. The chain recombines TRBV27 with TRBJ1-6; D perhaps matches TRBD1 (5 bases). Germline V CDR1 and CDR2: MNHEY, SMNVEV (reference sequence). CDR3 length: 17 residues. The V end lost 6 bases, the J end lost 0 bases, and 15 bases lay between the germline ends.